This T cell receptor beta chain comes out of a study of cytotoxic CD8 clonotypes in ibrutinib-treated CLL. As for the study in general: Once treatment had gone on for a median of 12 months, range 6 to 36, response samples were drawn.

Depth targeted 1 in 200,000 to 1 in 1 million T cells, averaging roughly 9.3x coverage per clonotype. Sequencing used immunoSEQ multiplex PCR; TCRdb keeps in-frame clones, though not all of them. The data show under 200,000 clones, around 84% seen once. The CDR3 runs 16 residues. Germline V gene data show CDR1 as MDHEN and CDR2 as SYDVKM. With V trimmed by 4 bases and J by 3 bases, 9 bases remained unmatched. Points on this clone: The antigen remains unidentified.

Overall study results and limits: Before falling back toward baseline at progression, clonality had risen at the time of ibrutinib response. Higher circulating CD8+ T-cell counts strongly accompanied higher baseline clonality, above age-matched healthy donors.

Sequencing used PBMCs, obtained after 12 months of ibrutinib treatment. The receptor was derived from a human donor with chronic lymphocytic leukemia. The chain links TRBV28 to TRBJ1-3, with TRBD1 identical over 7 bases. As DNA, the CDR3 is TGTGCCAGCAGTTCGCCGGGACAGATAATTGGAAACACCATATATTTT. Amino acid sequence: CASSSPGQIIGNTIYF.